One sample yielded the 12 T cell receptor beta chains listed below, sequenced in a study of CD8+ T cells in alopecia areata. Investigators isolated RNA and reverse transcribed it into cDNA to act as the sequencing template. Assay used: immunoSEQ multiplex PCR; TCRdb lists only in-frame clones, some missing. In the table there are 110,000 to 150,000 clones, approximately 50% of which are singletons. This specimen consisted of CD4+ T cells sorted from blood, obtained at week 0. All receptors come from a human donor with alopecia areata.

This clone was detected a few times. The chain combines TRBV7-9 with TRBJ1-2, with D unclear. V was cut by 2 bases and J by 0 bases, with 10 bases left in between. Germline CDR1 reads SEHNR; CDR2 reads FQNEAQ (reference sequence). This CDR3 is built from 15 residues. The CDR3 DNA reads TGTGCCAGCAGCTTACTAGGGCCAGCTAACTATGGCTACACCTTC. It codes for CASSLLGPANYGYTF.

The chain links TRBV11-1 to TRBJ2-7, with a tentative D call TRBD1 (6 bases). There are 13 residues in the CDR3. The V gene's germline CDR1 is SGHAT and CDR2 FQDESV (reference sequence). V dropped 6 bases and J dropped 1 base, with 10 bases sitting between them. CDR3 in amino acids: CASSRGYSYEQYF. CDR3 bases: TGTGCCAGCAGTAGGGGGTATTCCTACGAGCAGTACTTC.

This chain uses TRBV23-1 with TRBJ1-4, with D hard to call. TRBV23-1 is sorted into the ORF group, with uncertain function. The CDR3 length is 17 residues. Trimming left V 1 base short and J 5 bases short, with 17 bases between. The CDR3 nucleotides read TGCGCCAGCAGTCAATTGCAGTCAGGTACCAAAAATGAAAAACTGTTTTTT. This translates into CASSQLQSGTKNEKLFF.

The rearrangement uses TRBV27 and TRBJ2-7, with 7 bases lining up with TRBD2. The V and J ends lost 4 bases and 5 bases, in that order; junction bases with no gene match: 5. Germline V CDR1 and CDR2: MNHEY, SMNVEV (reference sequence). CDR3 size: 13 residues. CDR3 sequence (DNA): TGTGCCAGCAGTTCCAGCGGGACCCACGAGCAGTACTTC. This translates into CASSSSGTHEQYF.

The CDR3 bases are TGTGCCAGCAGTAAAATGGGGAGAGACACTGAAGCTTTCTTT. Translating it yields CASSKMGRDTEAFF. V gene TRBV9 combines with J gene TRBJ1-1; D ambiguous. From germline, CDR1 is SGDLS and CDR2 YYNGEE. V gave up 5 bases and J gave up 3 bases, with 14 bases separating them. CDR3 length: 14 residues. The full variable domain, completed using reference TRBV9 and TRBJ1-1, is DSGVTQTPKHLITATGQRVTLRCSPRSGDLSVYWYQQSLDQGLQFLIQYYNGEERAKGNILERFSAQQFPDLHSELNLSSLELGDSALYFCASSKMGRDTEAFFGQGTRLTVV.

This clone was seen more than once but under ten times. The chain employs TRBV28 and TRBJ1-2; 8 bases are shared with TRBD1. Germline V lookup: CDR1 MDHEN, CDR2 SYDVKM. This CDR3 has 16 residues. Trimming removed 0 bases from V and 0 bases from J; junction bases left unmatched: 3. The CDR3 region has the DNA TGTGCCAGCAGTTTATGGACAGGGGTCGCTAACTATGGCTACACCTTC. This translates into CASSLWTGVANYGYTF.

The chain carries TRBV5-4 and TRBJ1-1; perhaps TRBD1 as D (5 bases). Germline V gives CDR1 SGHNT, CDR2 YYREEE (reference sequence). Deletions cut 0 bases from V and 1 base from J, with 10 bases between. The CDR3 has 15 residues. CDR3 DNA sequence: TGTGCCAGCAGCTTGGCGGGGGGGAGGAACACTGAAGCTTTCTTT. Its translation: CASSLAGGRNTEAFF.

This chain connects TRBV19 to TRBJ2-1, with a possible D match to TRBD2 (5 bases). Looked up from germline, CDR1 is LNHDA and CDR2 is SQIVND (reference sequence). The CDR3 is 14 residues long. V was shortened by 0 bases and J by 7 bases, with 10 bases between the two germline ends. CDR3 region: CASSIDQTTNEQFF. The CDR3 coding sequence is TGTGCCAGTAGTATAGATCAGACTACTAATGAGCAGTTCTTC.

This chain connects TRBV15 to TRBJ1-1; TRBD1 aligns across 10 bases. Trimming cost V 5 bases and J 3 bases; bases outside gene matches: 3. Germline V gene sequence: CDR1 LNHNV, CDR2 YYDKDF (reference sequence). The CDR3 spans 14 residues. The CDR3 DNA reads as TGTGCCACCAGCTTTGGGACAGGGGACACTGAAGCTTTCTTT. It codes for CATSFGTGDTEAFF.

The CDR3 is CAWTPGAGLSNQPQHF. CDR3 sequence (DNA): TGTGCCTGGACCCCCGGGGCGGGCCTAAGCAATCAGCCCCAGCATTTT. The chain carries TRBV30 and TRBJ1-5, with D perhaps TRBD1 (5 bases). The CDR3 has 16 amino acids. V was cut by 4 bases and J by 1 base, with 17 bases left in between. The germline gives CDR1 GTSNPN, CDR2 SVGIG (reference sequence).

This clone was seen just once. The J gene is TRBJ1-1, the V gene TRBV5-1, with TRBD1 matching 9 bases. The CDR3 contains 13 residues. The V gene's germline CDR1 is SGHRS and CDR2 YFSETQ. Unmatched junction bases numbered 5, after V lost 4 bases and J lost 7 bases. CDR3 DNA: TGCGCCAGCAGCGTACAGGGGGCCCGTGAAGCTTTCTTT. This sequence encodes CASSVQGAREAFF.

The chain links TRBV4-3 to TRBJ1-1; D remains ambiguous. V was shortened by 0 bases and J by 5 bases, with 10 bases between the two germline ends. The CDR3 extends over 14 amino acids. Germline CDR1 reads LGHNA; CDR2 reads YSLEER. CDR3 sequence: CASSQDRGGTEAFF. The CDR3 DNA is TGCGCCAGCAGCCAAGATCGAGGAGGGACTGAAGCTTTCTTT.